The clone carrying this T cell receptor beta chain was observed a handful of times. As yet, its antigen is unknown. The entry originates in a study of blood T cells in healthy people across ages. For every donor, a draw yielded approximately 9.9 milliliters of peripheral blood. The authors isolated at least 6.5 million PBMCs per sample. A second PCR, run for roughly 7 to 12 cycles, used a sample-barcoded 5' primer plus a J-beta primer mix. TCRdb re-derived calls from the 5' RACE reads in MiXCR, one entry per CDR3 protein. This sample has about 1.4 million distinct CDR3 sequences; 45% to 70% occur once, and the top ten carry 6.5% to 8.5%. Study outcomes and limitations: Naive CD4+ cell counts and diversity both ran higher in long-lived than in aged donors.

V lost 5 bases to trimming and J lost 3 bases, with 14 bases between them. This CDR3 is 14 amino acids long. From germline, CDR1 is SGHDN and CDR2 FVKESK. The TCR comes from a man younger than 30 in good health. The chain employs TRBV14 and TRBJ2-7, with D maybe TRBD2 (6 bases). What was sequenced was blood. CDR3 bases: TGTGCCAGCAGCTCTTGGGGGGAGAGCTACGAGCAGTACTTC. Protein sequence: CASSSWGESYEQYF.